These T cell receptor beta chains were read from a single sample in a study of T cell responses to AZD1222 COVID-19 vaccine. Generated by immunoSEQ multiplex PCR, the TCRdb table keeps only in-frame clones and is missing some. The sample holds more than 95,000 clones; over 75% are singletons and the top ten take 7.5%. Sequenced material: peripheral blood, taken on day 0 of AZD1222 vaccination. The receptors shown here come from an adult in good health. Both conserved end residues are part of each CDR3. The D gene is left open where the match is weak. The size field is filled for only some rows; it gives once, few, many or a size class.

CDR3 protein	CDR3 DNA	D gene	J gene	CDR3 length	clone size	V gene
CASSEGQIVNTEAFF	TGTGCCAGCAGTGAAGGGCAGATAGTAAACACTGAAGCTTTCTTT	-	TRBJ1-1	15	-	TRBV2
CASSLTGGSGANVLTF	TGCGCCAGCAGCCTCACCGGGGGCTCTGGGGCCAACGTCCTGACTTTC	-	TRBJ2-6	16	once	TRBV4-1
CASSQPGHRDEQYF	TGTGCCAGCAGCCAACCCGGACATCGGGACGAGCAGTACTTC	-	TRBJ2-7	14	few	TRBV4-2
CATFRDREANEQFF	TGTGCCACGTTCCGGGACAGGGAGGCCAATGAGCAGTTCTTC	TRBD1	TRBJ2-1	14	-	TRBV5-8
CASSLGLGKTQYF	TGTGCCAGCAGCCTCGGTCTGGGGAAGACCCAGTACTTC	-	TRBJ2-5	13	once	TRBV7-2
CSVDDGVAGGYEQYF	TGCAGCGTTGATGATGGGGTTGCGGGCGGATACGAGCAGTACTTC	-	TRBJ2-7	15	-	TRBV29-1
CASSPQDRGTEAFF	TGCGCCAGCAGCCCCCAGGACAGGGGTACTGAAGCTTTCTTT	TRBD1	TRBJ1-1	14	-	TRBV5-1
CASSRGATNEQFF	TGTGCCAGCAGCCGCGGGGCGACCAATGAGCAGTTCTTC	-	TRBJ2-1	13	-	TRBV6-5
CASSYLQTGRNTEAFF	TGTGCCAGCAGCTACCTTCAGACAGGTCGGAACACTGAAGCTTTCTTT	-	TRBJ1-1	16	once	TRBV7-8
CASSIARYDLRGQGSYGYTF	TGTGCCAGTAGTATAGCCCGTTACGATCTCCGGGGACAGGGGTCCTATGGCTACACCTTC	TRBD1	TRBJ1-2	20	-	TRBV19
CASSFRGQPQHF	TGTGCCAGCAGTTTTCGGGGTCAGCCCCAGCATTTT	-	TRBJ1-5	12	-	TRBV12-3/TRBV12-4
CASSSSGTGFYNEQFF	TGTGCCAGCAGTTCATCCGGGACAGGTTTCTACAATGAGCAGTTCTTC	TRBD1	TRBJ2-1	16	-	TRBV2
CASSKDSYEQYF	TGCGCCAGCAGCAAGGACAGCTACGAGCAGTACTTC	-	TRBJ2-7	12	-	TRBV5-1
CASSRGGFSYNEQFF	TGTGCCAGCAGCCGAGGGGGCTTCTCCTACAATGAGCAGTTCTTC	TRBD1	TRBJ2-1	15	-	TRBV5-6
CASRITTGELFF	TGTGCCAGCAGGATAACGACCGGGGAGCTGTTTTTT	-	TRBJ2-2	12	-	TRBV5-4
CASSLEQRRAPLHF	TGTGCCAGCAGCTTAGAGCAGAGAAGAGCACCCCTCCACTTT	-	TRBJ1-6	14	-	TRBV7-9
CASSWEGGRQPQHF	TGCGCCAGCAGCTGGGAGGGTGGTCGGCAGCCCCAGCATTTT	-	TRBJ1-5	14	-	TRBV5-1
CASSPWTERDTQYF	TGTGCCAGCAGCCCCTGGACGGAGCGAGATACGCAGTATTTT	-	TRBJ2-3	14	-	TRBV5-5
CASSESEGGMNEKLFF	TGTGCCAGCAGCGAATCCGAAGGGGGCATGAATGAAAAACTGTTTTTT	TRBD1	TRBJ1-4	16	-	TRBV4-2
CASSHILAGGPADEQFF	TGTGCCAGCAGCCACATCCTAGCGGGGGGGCCTGCTGATGAGCAGTTCTTC	TRBD2	TRBJ2-1	17	-	TRBV3-1/TRBV3-2
CASSSYEAFF	TGTGCCAGCAGTAGCTATGAAGCTTTCTTT	-	TRBJ1-1	10	-	TRBV2
CASSLQGQTYEQYF	TGCGCCAGCAGTCTACAGGGACAAACCTACGAGCAGTACTTC	-	TRBJ2-7	14	-	TRBV5-1
CASSLGGTQGTQYF	TGTGCCAGCAGCTTAGGAGGGACGCAAGGGACCCAGTACTTC	-	TRBJ2-5	14	-	TRBV11-3
CASSIPRGEGVIQYF	TGTGCCAGCAGTATACCCCGCGGAGAAGGAGTCATTCAGTACTTC	-	TRBJ2-4	15	-	TRBV28
CAISDGNTEAFF	TGTGCCATCAGTGATGGGAACACTGAAGCTTTCTTT	-	TRBJ1-1	12	-	TRBV10-3
CASSPAGVRTGELFF	TGTGCCAGCAGCCCCGCGGGAGTGAGAACCGGGGAGCTGTTTTTT	TRBD2	TRBJ2-2	15	-	TRBV7-2
CASSRSSRGEQYF	TGTGCCAGTAGTCGCTCTAGCCGAGGCGAGCAGTACTTC	-	TRBJ2-7	13	-	TRBV19
CASSASGSLDEQYF	TGTGCCAGCAGCGCCTCCGGGTCTTTGGACGAGCAGTACTTC	-	TRBJ2-7	14	-	TRBV9
CASSLLAGADEQFF	TGTGCCAGCTCACTTTTAGCGGGAGCCGATGAGCAGTTCTTC	TRBD2	TRBJ2-1	14	-	TRBV18
CASSLEGAGSDTQYF	TGTGCCAGCAGCTTAGAGGGGGCGGGTTCAGATACGCAGTATTTT	-	TRBJ2-3	15	-	TRBV11-2
CASSLSTEAFF	TGTGCCAGCAGTTTGAGCACTGAAGCTTTCTTT	-	TRBJ1-1	11	-	TRBV28
CASSPPRGENYEQYF	TGTGCCAGCAGTCCCCCGCGGGGGGAGAACTACGAGCAGTACTTC	TRBD2	TRBJ2-7	15	-	TRBV7-2
CASTRASGDQLSQHF	TGTGCCAGTACTCGGGCCTCGGGTGATCAATTGTCCCAGCATTTT	-	TRBJ1-5	15	-	TRBV19
CARSGDRGSSGANVLTF	TGTGCCAGAAGCGGCGACAGGGGTTCTTCTGGGGCCAACGTCCTGACTTTC	TRBD1	TRBJ2-6	17	-	TRBV5-3
CAWSLQDRRTEAFF	TGTGCCTGGAGTCTTCAGGACAGGCGGACTGAAGCTTTCTTT	TRBD1	TRBJ1-1	14	-	TRBV30
CASSPRTSGTEQYF	TGTGCCAGCAGTCCGCGGACTAGCGGGACCGAGCAGTACTTC	TRBD2	TRBJ2-7	14	-	TRBV28
CASSLIPLTQYF	TGTGCCAGCAGCTTAATCCCCCTTACCCAGTACTTC	-	TRBJ2-5	12	-	TRBV7-9
CASSVGGQGFDEQYF	TGTGCCAGCAGCGTAGGGGGACAGGGATTTGACGAGCAGTACTTC	TRBD1	TRBJ2-7	15	-	TRBV9
CASSTHRREQSGYTF	TGTGCCAGCAGTACACACCGTAGGGAGCAATCTGGCTACACCTTC	-	TRBJ1-2	15	-	TRBV28
CASTSIGGYDGYTF	TGTGCCAGTACCTCCATCGGGGGGTACGATGGCTACACCTTC	-	TRBJ1-2	14	-	TRBV19
CASSLGTVYGYTF	TGTGCCAGCAGCTTAGGGACAGTCTATGGCTACACCTTC	-	TRBJ1-2	13	-	TRBV11-2
CASSHPREQYF	TGTGCCAGCAGTCACCCCCGCGAGCAGTACTTC	-	TRBJ2-7	11	-	TRBV6-5
CASMSSGNTIYF	TGTGCCAGCATGAGCTCTGGAAACACCATATATTTT	-	TRBJ1-3	12	-	TRBV27
CASTSRADEQFF	TGTGCCAGCACCAGCAGGGCCGATGAGCAGTTCTTC	-	TRBJ2-1	12	-	TRBV12-3/TRBV12-4
CASSTGLGNQPQHF	TGTGCCAGCAGCACTGGACTGGGCAATCAGCCCCAGCATTTT	-	TRBJ1-5	14	-	TRBV5-8
CASSPSGIMGQPQHF	TGTGCCAGCAGTCCCAGCGGCATCATGGGGCAGCCCCAGCATTTT	-	TRBJ1-5	15	-	TRBV28
CASSLVLSTGELFF	TGTGCCAGCAGCTTAGTCTTGAGCACCGGGGAGCTGTTTTTT	-	TRBJ2-2	14	-	TRBV11-1
CASSLVVVAGGQTYNEQFF	TGCGCCAGCAGCTTGGTGGTGGTAGCGGGGGGCCAAACCTACAATGAGCAGTTCTTC	TRBD2	TRBJ2-1	19	-	TRBV5-1
CASRDRVLPTEQYF	TGTGCCAGCCGGGACAGGGTCCTCCCTACCGAGCAGTACTTC	TRBD1	TRBJ2-7	14	-	TRBV2
CASKSSGHYNEQFF	TGTGCCAGTAAATCGAGCGGACACTACAATGAGCAGTTCTTC	-	TRBJ2-1	14	-	TRBV19
CASSDGQAYTEAFF	TGTGCCAGCAGTGACGGGCAGGCGTACACTGAAGCTTTCTTT	-	TRBJ1-1	14	-	TRBV2
CSASVAGGQETQYF	TGCAGTGCTAGTGTAGCGGGGGGCCAAGAGACCCAGTACTTC	TRBD2	TRBJ2-5	14	once	TRBV20-1